A single sample gave rise to the 20 T cell receptor beta chains below, sequenced in a study of T cells in Graves' hyperthyroidism and ophthalmopathy. TCR beta CDR3 regions were amplified from RNA. HTBI primers were the set used in a first-round RT-PCR of the TCR CDR3. TCRdb reprocessed the multiplex PCR reads via MiXCR and lists one record per CDR3 protein. Of 480,000 or so distinct CDR3 sequences detected, 46% appear once; the ten largest clones hold about two fifths. The sequenced sample consisted of peripheral blood or thyroid tissue (not recorded which). The receptors shown here come from an adult woman with Graves' disease, either hyperthyroidism or ophthalmopathy (not recorded which).

This clonotype was seen a handful of times. The chain carries TRBV19 and TRBJ1-1; D unresolved. Germline values: CDR1 LNHDA, CDR2 SQIVND (reference sequence). This CDR3 comprises 13 residues. Trimming removed 5 bases from V and 6 bases from J, with 13 bases in between. The CDR3 bases are TGTGCCAGTAGTTGGCGACTGGGCGCTGAAGCTTTCTTT. It yields the protein CASSWRLGAEAFF.

CDR3 amino acids: CSVNKPRTANYGYTF. In nucleotides, the CDR3 is TGCAGCGTCAACAAACCCAGGACAGCTAACTATGGCTACACCTTC. This rearrangement joins TRBV29-1 to TRBJ1-2; a weak D match, TRBD1 (6 bases). V shed 6 bases and J shed 0 bases, with 17 bases lying between them. The CDR3 is made up of 15 amino acids. CDR1 SQVTM and CDR2 ANQGSEA come from the germline V gene. Full variable domain (rest looked up from reference TRBV29-1 and TRBJ1-2): SAVISQKPSRDICQRGTSLTIQCQVDSQVTMMFWYRQQPGQSLTLIATANQGSEATYESGFVIDKFPISRPNLTFSTLTVSNMSPEDSSIYLCSVNKPRTANYGYTFGSGTRLTVV.

The rearrangement uses TRBV10-3 and TRBJ2-5; the D is unclear. Per the germline V gene, CDR1 is ENHRY and CDR2 is SYGVKD. CDR3 length: 13 residues. Trimming took off 6 bases at V and 0 bases at J, with 8 bases between the two ends. In nucleotides, the CDR3 is TGTGCCATCAGGAATGGCAACCAAGAGACCCAGTACTTC. Translated, it gives CAIRNGNQETQYF.

This clonotype has at least ten counts. The chain uses TRBV30 and TRBJ1-5; tentatively, D is TRBD1 (6 bases). V lost 2 bases to trimming and J lost 9 bases, with 14 bases between them. CDR1 is GTSNPN, CDR2 SVGIG, per germline (reference sequence). The CDR3 contains 13 residues. The CDR3: CAWSPTGPAPQHF. The CDR3 region has the DNA TGTGCCTGGAGTCCGACAGGCCCAGCGCCCCAGCATTTT.

This clonotype occurred a few times. This rearrangement joins TRBV10-1 to TRBJ1-5, with 8 bases fitting TRBD1. From germline, CDR1 is WNHNN and CDR2 SYGVQD (reference sequence). This CDR3 has 13 amino acids. V dropped 5 bases and J dropped 11; count of bases not matched to a gene: 8. The DNA for the CDR3 is TGCGCCAGCAGTCTGGGACAGGTTTCGACCCAGCATTTT. Amino acids: CASSLGQVSTQHF.

The V call is TRBV28, the J call TRBJ2-2; the D is unclear. The ends were cut back, 1 base at V and 6 bases at J, with 12 bases in the middle. Germline-derived CDR1 and CDR2 are MDHEN and SYDVKM. CDR3 size: 15 residues. CDR3 protein: CASSLSRGQAGELFF. CDR3 sequence (DNA): TGTGCCAGCAGTTTATCCAGAGGTCAGGCCGGGGAGCTGTTTTTT.

The chain carries TRBV3-1 and TRBJ1-2; the D is unclear. Germline V gene data show CDR1 as LGHDT and CDR2 as YNNKEL (reference sequence). The CDR3 has 16 residues. The V and J ends lost 5 bases and 0 bases respectively, with 16 bases between them. CDR3 region: CASSTTQLAANYGYTF. As DNA, the CDR3 is TGTGCCAGCAGCACGACCCAACTGGCGGCTAACTATGGCTACACCTTC.

In the case of this clonotype: At one of its ends the junction is not consistent with the germline gene, which may arise from a read error. The chain joins TRBV7-2 to TRBJ1-1; D unclear. The germline CDR1 and CDR2 sequences are SGHTA and FQGNSA. CDR3 size: 17 residues. The CDR3 DNA reads as TGCGCCAGCAGCCTCGGGCCTCTAGGAAACATGAACACTGAAGCTTTCTTT. Protein product: CASSLGPLGNMNTEAFF.

The rearrangement uses TRBV28 and TRBJ2-2, with D perhaps TRBD2 (5 bases). The CDR3 sequence is 14 residues long. CDR1 and CDR2 (germline): MDHEN, SYDVKM. Trimming pared 6 bases from V and 5 bases from J, leaving 13 bases between. The CDR3 loop reads CASSVRRGTGELFF. Here the CDR3 DNA reads TGTGCCAGCAGCGTGAGACGGGGTACCGGGGAGCTGTTTTTT. The whole variable domain, remainder taken from reference TRBV28 and TRBJ2-2, is DVKVTQSSRYLVKRTGEKVFLECVQDMDHENMFWYRQDPGLGLRLIYFSYDVKMKEKGDIPEGYSVSREKKERFSLILESASTNQTSMYLCASSVRRGTGELFFGEGSRLTVL.

This clonotype has more than one count but fewer than ten. The chain is built from TRBV7-9 and TRBJ1-3, with TRBD1 matching 8 bases. V dropped 6 bases and J dropped 2; count of bases not matched to a gene: 3. Germline CDR1 reads SEHNR; CDR2 reads FQNEAQ (reference sequence). The CDR3 length is 14 residues. CDR3 DNA sequence: TGTGCCAGCAGTGGACAGGGCCCTGGAAACACCATATATTTT. Residues: CASSGQGPGNTIYF.

J is TRBJ1-5 and V is TRBV6-5; D unclear. V lost 8 bases to trimming and J lost 6 bases, with 14 bases between them. This CDR3 comprises 13 residues. Germline CDR1 is MNHEY and CDR2 is SVGAGI. In nucleotides, the CDR3 is TGTGCCAGCCGCGTTGGGGATAGTCAGCCCCAGCATTTT. Its translation is CASRVGDSQPQHF.

The V call is TRBV9, the J call TRBJ1-1, with D possibly matching TRBD1 (5 bases). Germline-derived CDR1 and CDR2 are SGDLS and YYNGEE. Trimming removed 0 bases at V and 7 bases at J, with 13 bases between. The CDR3 spans 14 residues. CDR3 sequence: CASSVARAGSEAFF. The CDR3 region has the DNA TGTGCCAGCAGCGTAGCCAGGGCGGGAAGTGAAGCTTTCTTT.

The rearrangement joins TRBV24-1 to TRBJ1-2, with TRBD1 matching 7 bases. Germline assignment: CDR1 KGHDR and CDR2 SFDVKD. The CDR3 spans 13 residues. The V segment lost 4 bases and the J segment 8 bases; nucleotides outside the gene matches: 6. CDR3 protein: CATSDRQGLGYTF. The CDR3 coding sequence is TGTGCCACCAGTGACAGACAGGGCTTAGGCTACACCTTC.

The chain joins TRBV20-1 to TRBJ2-7; 8 nucleotides line up with TRBD2. Germline loops: CDR1 DFQATT, CDR2 SNEGSKA (reference sequence). This CDR3 has 15 amino acids. V lost 1 base and J lost 6; bases outside the gene matches: 11. In DNA, the CDR3 is TGCAGTGCTAGAGTAGCTTCCAGCGGGAGTCCCGAGCAGTACTTC. Amino acid sequence: CSARVASSGSPEQYF.

The V gene is TRBV6-1, the J gene TRBJ2-7, with 7 nucleotides matching TRBD2. CDR3 length equals 14 residues. CDR1 MNHNS and CDR2 SASEGT come from the germline V gene. Trimming removed 8 bases from V and 2 bases from J; junction bases left unmatched: 9. CDR3 nucleotides: TGTGCCAGCGGGGCTAGCGGTGTGCCCTACGAGCAGTACTTC. Amino acid sequence: CASGASGVPYEQYF.

The chain employs TRBV20-1 and TRBJ1-1; weak D call: TRBD1 (5 bases). V lost 3 bases and J 5 bases, leaving 22 bases between the germline ends. The CDR3 contains 16 residues. The germline CDR1 and CDR2 sequences are DFQATT and SNEGSKA (reference sequence). The DNA for the CDR3 is TGCAGTGCTAGTCGGGGCATTGTCCCTTCGAGGACTGAAGCTTTCTTT. Translated: CSASRGIVPSRTEAFF.

This clonotype was detected many times. CDR3 region: CASSQTGWMNTEAFF. CDR3 bases: TGTGCCAGCAGTCAGACAGGGTGGATGAACACTGAAGCTTTCTTT. This chain uses TRBV25-1 with TRBJ1-1; 7 bases map to TRBD1. V trimming: 5 bases; J trimming: 0 bases; junction bases outside the gene matches: 6. This CDR3 region has 15 residues. CDR1 and CDR2 from the germline V gene are MGHDK and SYGVNS.

The rearrangement uses TRBV2 and TRBJ2-7; D possibly matches TRBD1 or TRBD2 (5 bases each). Germline V gives CDR1 SNHLY, CDR2 FYNNEI. Trimming removed 5 bases from V and 7 bases from J, with 18 bases in between. The CDR3 spans 14 residues. The DNA of the CDR3 is TGTGCCAGCAGTCGCCCAGGGAGTACTAGGGAGCAGTACTTC. This encodes CASSRPGSTREQYF.

This clonotype was recorded at least ten times. The V and J genes are TRBV7-2 and TRBJ2-5, with D possibly matching TRBD2 (6 bases). The CDR3 covers 13 residues. V gave up 6 bases and J gave up 4 bases, with 12 bases separating them. The germline gives CDR1 SGHTA, CDR2 FQGNSA. Here the CDR3 DNA reads TGTGCCAGCAGTTCCTCTAGCGCAGAGACCCAGTACTTC. Its protein is CASSSSSAETQYF.

This clonotype was detected a few times. J is TRBJ2-7 and V is TRBV20-1; D is perhaps TRBD1 (5 bases). CDR1 is DFQATT and CDR2 is SNEGSKA in the germline V gene (reference sequence). This CDR3 contains 13 residues. Written as DNA, the CDR3 is TGCAGCGTTACGAAATACCAGGGTTACGAGCAGTACTTC. This encodes CSVTKYQGYEQYF.